This TCR beta chain was profiled in a study of tissue T cells after allogeneic stem cell transplantation. On the study more broadly: Graft-versus-host disease patients received grafts, four unmodified and three CD34-selected to deplete T cells.

Assay used: immunoSEQ multiplex PCR; TCRdb lists only in-frame clones, some missing. The sample has about 26,000 clones; about 90% are singletons. In germline, CDR1 is SGHDN, CDR2 FVKESK. Trimming left V 4 bases short and J 6 bases short, with 10 bases between. This CDR3 is 14 amino acids long. The input for sequencing was blood, taken before transplantation. The chain joins TRBV14 to TRBJ1-6; D unresolved. The clonotype originates from a male donor older than 55 who later had graft-versus-host disease after an allogeneic stem cell transplant. In nucleotides, the CDR3 is TGTGCCAGCAGCCTACTCGCCGGTAATTCACCCCTCCACTTT. Protein sequence: CASSLLAGNSPLHF.